This T cell receptor beta chain is from a study of blood T cell repertoires in COVID-19. The CDR3 consists of 14 residues. J was trimmed by 11 bases and V by 0 bases; bases with no gene match: 9. CDR1 SGHRS and CDR2 YFSETQ come from the germline V gene. Produced via immunoSEQ multiplex PCR; TCRdb's table is partial and in-frame only. This sample has about 400,000 clones, with 85% to 90% found just once. The sequence was obtained from a woman aged 25 to 45 who had recovered from COVID-19. Sequences were obtained from PBMCs or T cells enriched from blood (not recorded which). The chain couples TRBV5-1 to TRBJ1-1, with 8 nucleotides matching TRBD1. This CDR3 reads CASSLGQGPRGAFF. Written as DNA, the CDR3 is TGCGCCAGCAGCTTGGGACAGGGGCCCCGAGGGGCTTTCTTT.